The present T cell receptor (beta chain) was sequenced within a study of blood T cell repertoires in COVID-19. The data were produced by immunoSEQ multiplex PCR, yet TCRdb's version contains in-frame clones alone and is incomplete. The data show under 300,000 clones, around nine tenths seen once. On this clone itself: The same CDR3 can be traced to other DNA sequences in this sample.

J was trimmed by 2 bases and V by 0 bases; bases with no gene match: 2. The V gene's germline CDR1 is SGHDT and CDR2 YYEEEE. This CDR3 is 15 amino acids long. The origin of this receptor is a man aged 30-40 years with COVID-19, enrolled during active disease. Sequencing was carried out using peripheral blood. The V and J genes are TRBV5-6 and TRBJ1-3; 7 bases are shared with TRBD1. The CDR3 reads CASSLGQGAGNTIYF. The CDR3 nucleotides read TGTGCCAGCAGCTTGGGCCAGGGGGCTGGAAACACCATATATTTT. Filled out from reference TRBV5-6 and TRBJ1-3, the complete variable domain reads DAGVTQSPTHLIKTRGQQVTLRCSPKSGHDTVSWYQQALGQGPQFIFQYYEEEERQRGNFPDRFSGHQFPNYSSELNVNALLLGDSALYLCASSLGQGAGNTIYFGEGSWLTVV.